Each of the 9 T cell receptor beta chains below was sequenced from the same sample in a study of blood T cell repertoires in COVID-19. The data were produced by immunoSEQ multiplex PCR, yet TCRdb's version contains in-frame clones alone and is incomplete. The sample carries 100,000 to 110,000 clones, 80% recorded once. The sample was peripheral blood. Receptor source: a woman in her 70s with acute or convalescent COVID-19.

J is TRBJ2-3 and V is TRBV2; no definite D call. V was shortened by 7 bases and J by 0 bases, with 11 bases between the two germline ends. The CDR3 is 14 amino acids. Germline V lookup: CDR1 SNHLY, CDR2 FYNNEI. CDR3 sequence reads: CASTPRRSTDTQYF. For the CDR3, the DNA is TGTGCCAGCACCCCCCGGCGGAGCACAGATACGCAGTATTTT. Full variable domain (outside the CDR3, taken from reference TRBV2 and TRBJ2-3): EPEVTQTPSHQVTQMGQEVILRCVPISNHLYFYWYRQILGQKVEFLVSFYNNEISEKSEIFDDQFSVERPDGSNFTLKIRSTKLEDSAMYFCASTPRRSTDTQYFGPGTRLTVL.

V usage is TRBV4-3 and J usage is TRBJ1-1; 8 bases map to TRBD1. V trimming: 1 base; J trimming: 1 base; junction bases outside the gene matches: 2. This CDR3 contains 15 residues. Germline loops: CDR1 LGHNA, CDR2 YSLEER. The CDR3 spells CASSQVGTGNTEAFF. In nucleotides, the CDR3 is TGCGCCAGCAGCCAAGTAGGGACAGGGAACACTGAAGCTTTCTTT.

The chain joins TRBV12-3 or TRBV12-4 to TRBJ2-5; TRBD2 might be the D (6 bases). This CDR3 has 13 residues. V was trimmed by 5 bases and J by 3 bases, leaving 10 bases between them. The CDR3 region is CASSGDFEETQYF. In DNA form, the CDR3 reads TGTGCCAGCAGTGGGGACTTCGAAGAGACCCAGTACTTC.

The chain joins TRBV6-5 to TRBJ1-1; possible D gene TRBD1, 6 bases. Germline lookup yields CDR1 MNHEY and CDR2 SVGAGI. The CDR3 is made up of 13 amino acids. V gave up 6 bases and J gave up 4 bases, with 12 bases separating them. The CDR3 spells CASRGSGATEAFF. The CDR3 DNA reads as TGTGCCAGCAGGGGGTCAGGGGCCACTGAAGCTTTCTTT.

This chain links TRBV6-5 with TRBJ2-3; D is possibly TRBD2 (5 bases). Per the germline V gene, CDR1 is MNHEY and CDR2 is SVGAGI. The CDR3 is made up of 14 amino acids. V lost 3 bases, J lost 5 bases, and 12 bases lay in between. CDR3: CASSYTGFGDTQYF. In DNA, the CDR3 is TGTGCCAGCAGTTATACGGGGTTTGGAGATACGCAGTATTTT.

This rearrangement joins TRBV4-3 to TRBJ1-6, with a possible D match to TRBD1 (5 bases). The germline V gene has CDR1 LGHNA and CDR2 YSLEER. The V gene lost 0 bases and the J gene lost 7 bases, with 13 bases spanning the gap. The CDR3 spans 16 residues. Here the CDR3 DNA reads TGCGCCAGCAGCCAAGAACCCAGGGTGGGAAATTCACCCCTCCACTTT. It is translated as CASSQEPRVGNSPLHF.

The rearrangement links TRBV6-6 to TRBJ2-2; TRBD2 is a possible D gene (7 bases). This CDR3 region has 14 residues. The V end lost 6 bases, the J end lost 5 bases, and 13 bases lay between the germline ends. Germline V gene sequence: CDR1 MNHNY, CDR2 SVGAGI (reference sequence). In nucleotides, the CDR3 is TGTGCCAGCAGCCCCGGGGGGCTTACCGGGGAGCTGTTTTTT. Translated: CASSPGGLTGELFF.

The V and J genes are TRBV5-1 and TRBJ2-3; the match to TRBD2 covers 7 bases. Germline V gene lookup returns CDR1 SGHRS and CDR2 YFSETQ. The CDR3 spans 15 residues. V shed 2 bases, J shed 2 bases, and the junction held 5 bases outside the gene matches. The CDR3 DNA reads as TGCGCCAGCAGCTTCGAGCGGGGAAACACAGATACGCAGTATTTT. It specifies CASSFERGNTDTQYF.

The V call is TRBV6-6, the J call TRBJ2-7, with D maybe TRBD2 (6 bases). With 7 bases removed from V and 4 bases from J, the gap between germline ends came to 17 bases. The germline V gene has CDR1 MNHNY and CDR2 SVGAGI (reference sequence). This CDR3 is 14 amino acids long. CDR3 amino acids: CASNAAGPIYEQYV. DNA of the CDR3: TGTGCCAGCAATGCCGCGGGACCTATTTACGAGCAGTACGTC.